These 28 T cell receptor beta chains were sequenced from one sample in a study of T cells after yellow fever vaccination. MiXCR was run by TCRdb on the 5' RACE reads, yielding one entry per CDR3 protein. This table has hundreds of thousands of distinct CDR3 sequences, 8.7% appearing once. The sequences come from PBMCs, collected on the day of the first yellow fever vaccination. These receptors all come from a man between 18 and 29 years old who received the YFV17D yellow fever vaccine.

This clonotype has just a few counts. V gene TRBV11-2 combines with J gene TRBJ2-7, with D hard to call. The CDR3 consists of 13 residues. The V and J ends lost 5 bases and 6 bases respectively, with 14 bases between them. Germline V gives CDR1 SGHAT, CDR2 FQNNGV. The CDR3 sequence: CASSPALQSEQYF. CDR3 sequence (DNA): TGTGCCAGCAGCCCCGCACTACAAAGCGAGCAGTACTTC. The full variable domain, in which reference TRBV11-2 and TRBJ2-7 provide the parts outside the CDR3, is EAGVAQSPRYKIIEKRQSVAFWCNPISGHATLYWYQQILGQGPKLLIQFQNNGVVDDSQLPKDRFSAERLKGVDSTLKIQPAKLEDSAVYLCASSPALQSEQYFGPGTRLTVT.

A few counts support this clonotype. CDR3 in DNA: TGTGCCAGCTCCAATTCAGAGGAAGCGGGGGCCCAAGAGACCCAGTACTTC. It is translated as CASSNSEEAGAQETQYF. The chain is built from TRBV12-3 or TRBV12-4 and TRBJ2-5; 8 bases agree with TRBD2. The CDR3 has 17 residues. V gave up 8 bases and J gave up 1 base; unmatched junction bases: 15.

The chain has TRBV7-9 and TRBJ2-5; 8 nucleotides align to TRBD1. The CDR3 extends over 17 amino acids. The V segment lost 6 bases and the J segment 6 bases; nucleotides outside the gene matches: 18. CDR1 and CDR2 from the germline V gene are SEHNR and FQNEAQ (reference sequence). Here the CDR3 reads CASSRTGGPTSGQTQYF. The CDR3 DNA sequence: TGTGCCAGCAGTCGAACAGGGGGTCCGACCTCCGGACAGACCCAGTACTTC.

CDR3 region: CSARTTPYEQFF. Written as DNA, the CDR3 is TGCAGTGCTAGAACCACTCCCTACGAGCAGTTCTTC. This rearrangement joins TRBV20-1 to TRBJ2-1; D ambiguous. The CDR3 is made up of 12 amino acids. The germline V gene encodes CDR1 DFQATT and CDR2 SNEGSKA (reference sequence). V lost 2 bases, J lost 10 bases, and 12 bases lay in between.

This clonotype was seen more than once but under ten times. The CDR3 DNA is TGTGCCAGCACTTCGTCGTTTGGGGGGGGCAATGAGCAGTTCTTC. Its translation is CASTSSFGGGNEQFF. The V and J genes are TRBV6-2 or TRBV6-3 and TRBJ2-1; 7 nucleotides agree with TRBD2. Germline V gene sequence: CDR1 MNHEY, CDR2 SVGEGT. J gave up 6 bases and V 7 bases, and 12 bases lay outside the gene matches. The CDR3 length is 15 residues.

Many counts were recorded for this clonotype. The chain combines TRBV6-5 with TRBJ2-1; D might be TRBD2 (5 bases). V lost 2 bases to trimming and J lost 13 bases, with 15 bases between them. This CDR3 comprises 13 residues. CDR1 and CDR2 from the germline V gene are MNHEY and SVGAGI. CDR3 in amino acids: CASSYSLAEGQFF. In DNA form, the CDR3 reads TGTGCCAGCAGTTACAGTCTAGCAGAGGGACAGTTCTTC.

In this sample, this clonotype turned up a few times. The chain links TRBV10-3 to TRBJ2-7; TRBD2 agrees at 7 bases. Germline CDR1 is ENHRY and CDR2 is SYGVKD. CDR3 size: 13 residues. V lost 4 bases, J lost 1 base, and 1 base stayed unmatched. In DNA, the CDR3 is TGTGCCATCAGTGGGGGGGGATCCTACGAGCAGTACGTC. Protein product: CAISGGGSYEQYV.

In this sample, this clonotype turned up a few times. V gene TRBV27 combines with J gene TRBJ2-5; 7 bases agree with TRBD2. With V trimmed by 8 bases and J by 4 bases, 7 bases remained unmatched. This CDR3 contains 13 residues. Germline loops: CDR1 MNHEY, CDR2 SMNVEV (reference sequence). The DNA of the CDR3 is TGTGCCAGCGGGGGGGGATCGGGAGAGACCCAGTACTTC. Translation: CASGGGSGETQYF.

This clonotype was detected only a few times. CDR3 in amino acids: CASSPAPVLAKNIQYF. The CDR3, as DNA: TGTGCCAGCAGCCCCGCTCCCGTCCTAGCCAAAAACATTCAGTACTTC. The rearrangement links TRBV7-9 to TRBJ2-4; D call uncertain. CDR3 length: 16 amino acids. With 5 bases removed from V and 0 bases from J, the gap between germline ends came to 14 bases. Germline V gives CDR1 SEHNR, CDR2 FQNEAQ (reference sequence).

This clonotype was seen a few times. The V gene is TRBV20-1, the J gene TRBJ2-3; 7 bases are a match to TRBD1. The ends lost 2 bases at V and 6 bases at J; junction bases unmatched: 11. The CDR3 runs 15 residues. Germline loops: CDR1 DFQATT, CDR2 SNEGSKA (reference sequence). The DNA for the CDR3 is TGCAGTGCTAGACCTAGGACAGGCCTGCCCGATACGCAGTATTTT. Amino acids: CSARPRTGLPDTQYF.

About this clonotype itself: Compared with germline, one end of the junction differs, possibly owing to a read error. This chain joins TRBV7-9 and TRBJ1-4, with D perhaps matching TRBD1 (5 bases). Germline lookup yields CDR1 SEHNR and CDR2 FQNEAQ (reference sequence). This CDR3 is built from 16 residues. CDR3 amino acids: CASSLSQGSTNEKLFF. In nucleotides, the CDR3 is TGTGCCAGCAGCTTGAGCCAGGGCTCAACTAATGAAAAACTGTTCTTT.

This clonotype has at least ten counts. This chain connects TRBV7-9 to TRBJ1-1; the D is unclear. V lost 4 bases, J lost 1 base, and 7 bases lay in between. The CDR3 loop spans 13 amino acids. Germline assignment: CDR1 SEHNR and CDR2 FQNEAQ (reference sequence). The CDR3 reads CASSYQPNTEAFF. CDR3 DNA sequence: TGTGCCAGCAGCTATCAGCCGAACACTGAAGCTTTCTTT. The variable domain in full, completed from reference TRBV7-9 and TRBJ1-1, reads DTGVSQNPRHKITKRGQNVTFRCDPISEHNRLYWYRQTLGQGPEFLTYFQNEAQLEKSRLLSDRFSAERPKGSFSTLEIQRTEQGDSAMYLCASSYQPNTEAFFGQGTRLTVV.

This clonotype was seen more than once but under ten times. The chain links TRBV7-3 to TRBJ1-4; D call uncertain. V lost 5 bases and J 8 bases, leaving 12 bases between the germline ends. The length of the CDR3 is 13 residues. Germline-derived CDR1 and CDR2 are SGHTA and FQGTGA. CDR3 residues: CASSRARGEKLFF. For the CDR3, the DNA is TGTGCCAGCAGCCGCGCGCGGGGAGAAAAACTGTTTTTT. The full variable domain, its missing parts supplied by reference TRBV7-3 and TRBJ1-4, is GAGVSQTPSNKVTEKGKYVELRCDPISGHTALYWYRQSLGQGPEFLIYFQGTGAADDSGLPNDRFFAVRPEGSVSTLKIQRTERGDSAVYLCASSRARGEKLFFGSGTQLSVL.

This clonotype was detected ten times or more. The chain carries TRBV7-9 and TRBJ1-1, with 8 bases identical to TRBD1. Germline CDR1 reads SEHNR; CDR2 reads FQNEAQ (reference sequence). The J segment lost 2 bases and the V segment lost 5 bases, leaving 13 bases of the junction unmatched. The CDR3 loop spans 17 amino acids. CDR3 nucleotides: TGTGCCAGCAGCAGGAATTTCGGGACAGGATTAAACACTGAAGCTTTCTTT. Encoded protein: CASSRNFGTGLNTEAFF.

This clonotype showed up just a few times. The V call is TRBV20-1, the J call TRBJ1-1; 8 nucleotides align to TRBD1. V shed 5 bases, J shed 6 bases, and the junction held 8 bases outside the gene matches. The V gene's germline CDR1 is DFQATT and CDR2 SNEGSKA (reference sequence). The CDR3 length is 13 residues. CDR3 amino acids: CSAYGQGNAEAFF. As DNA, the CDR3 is TGCAGTGCTTATGGACAGGGAAACGCTGAAGCTTTCTTT.

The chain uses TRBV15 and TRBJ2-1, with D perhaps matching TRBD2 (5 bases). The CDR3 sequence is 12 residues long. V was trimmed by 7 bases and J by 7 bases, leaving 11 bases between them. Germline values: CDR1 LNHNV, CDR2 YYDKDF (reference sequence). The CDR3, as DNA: TGTGCCACCACCCAGACGGGGAATGAGCAGTTCTTC. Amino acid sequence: CATTQTGNEQFF.

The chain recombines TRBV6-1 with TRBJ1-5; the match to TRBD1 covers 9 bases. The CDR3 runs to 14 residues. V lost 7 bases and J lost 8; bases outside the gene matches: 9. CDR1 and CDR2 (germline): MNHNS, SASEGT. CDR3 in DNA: TGTGCCAGCAACGCCGGGACAGGGATGGAGCCCCAGCATTTT. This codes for CASNAGTGMEPQHF.

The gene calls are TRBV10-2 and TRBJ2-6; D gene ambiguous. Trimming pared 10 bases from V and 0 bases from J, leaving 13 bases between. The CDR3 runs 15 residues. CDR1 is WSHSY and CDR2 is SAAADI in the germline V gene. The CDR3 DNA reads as TGCGCCACCGTGACGGGCCGCTCTGGGGCCAACGTCCTGACTTTC. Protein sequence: CATVTGRSGANVLTF.

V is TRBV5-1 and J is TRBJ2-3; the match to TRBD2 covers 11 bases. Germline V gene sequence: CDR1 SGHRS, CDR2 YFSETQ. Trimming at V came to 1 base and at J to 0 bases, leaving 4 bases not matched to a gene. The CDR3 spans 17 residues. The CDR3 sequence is CASSLFLAGGSTDTQYF. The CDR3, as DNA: TGCGCCAGCAGCTTGTTTTTAGCGGGGGGGAGCACAGATACGCAGTATTTT.

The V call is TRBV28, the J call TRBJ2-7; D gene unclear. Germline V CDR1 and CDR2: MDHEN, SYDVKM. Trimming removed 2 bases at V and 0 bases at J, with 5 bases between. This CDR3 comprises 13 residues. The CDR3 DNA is TGTGCCAGCAGTTTAGGCTTCTCCTACGAGCAGTACGTC. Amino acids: CASSLGFSYEQYV.

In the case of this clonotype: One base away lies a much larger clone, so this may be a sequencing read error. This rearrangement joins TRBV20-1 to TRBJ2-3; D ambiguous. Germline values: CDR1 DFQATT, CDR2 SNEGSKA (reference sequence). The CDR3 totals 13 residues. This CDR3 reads CIAREASLDTQYF. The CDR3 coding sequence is TGCATTGCTAGAGAGGCCAGCCTGGATACGCAGTATTTT.

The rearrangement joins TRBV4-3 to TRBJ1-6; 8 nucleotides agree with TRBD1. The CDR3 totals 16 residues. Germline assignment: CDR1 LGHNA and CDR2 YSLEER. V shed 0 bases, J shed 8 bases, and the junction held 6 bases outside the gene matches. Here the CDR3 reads CASSQDYRDRHSPLHF. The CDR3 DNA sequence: TGCGCCAGCAGCCAAGATTATAGGGACAGGCATTCACCCCTCCACTTT.

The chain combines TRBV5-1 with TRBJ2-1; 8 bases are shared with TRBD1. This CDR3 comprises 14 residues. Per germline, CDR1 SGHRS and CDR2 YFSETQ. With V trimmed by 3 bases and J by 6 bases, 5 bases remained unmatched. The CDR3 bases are TGCGCCAGCAGCTCGCCAGACAGGGGCAATGAGCAGTTCTTC. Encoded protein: CASSSPDRGNEQFF.

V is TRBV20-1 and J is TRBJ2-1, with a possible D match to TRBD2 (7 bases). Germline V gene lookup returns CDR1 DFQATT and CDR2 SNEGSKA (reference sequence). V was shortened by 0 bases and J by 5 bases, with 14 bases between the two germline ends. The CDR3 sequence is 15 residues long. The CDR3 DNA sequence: TGCAGTGCTAGAGATGGCGGGGGCGGCAACAATGAGCAGTTCTTC. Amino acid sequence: CSARDGGGGNNEQFF.

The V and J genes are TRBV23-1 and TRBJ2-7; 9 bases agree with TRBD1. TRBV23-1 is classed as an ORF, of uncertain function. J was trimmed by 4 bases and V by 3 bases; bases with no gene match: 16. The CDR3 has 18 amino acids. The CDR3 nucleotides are TGCGCCAGCAGTCACCTTGGGACAGGGCCTTTCGTTAGGTACGAGCAGTACGTC. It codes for CASSHLGTGPFVRYEQYV.

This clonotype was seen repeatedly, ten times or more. The CDR3 region is CASSLWANYGYTF. DNA for the CDR3: TGTGCCAGCAGCCTGTGGGCTAACTATGGCTACACCTTC. This sequence joins TRBV7-2 and TRBJ1-2; D unclear. Germline lookup yields CDR1 SGHTA and CDR2 FQGNSA. V was cut by 5 bases and J by 0 bases, with 7 bases left in between. The CDR3 consists of 13 residues.

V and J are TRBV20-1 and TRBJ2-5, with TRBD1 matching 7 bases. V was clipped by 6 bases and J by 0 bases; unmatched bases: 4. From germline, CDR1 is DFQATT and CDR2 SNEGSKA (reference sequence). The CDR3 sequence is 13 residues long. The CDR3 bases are TGCAGTGCCAAACAGGGGTACCAAGAGACCCAGTACTTC. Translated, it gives CSAKQGYQETQYF.

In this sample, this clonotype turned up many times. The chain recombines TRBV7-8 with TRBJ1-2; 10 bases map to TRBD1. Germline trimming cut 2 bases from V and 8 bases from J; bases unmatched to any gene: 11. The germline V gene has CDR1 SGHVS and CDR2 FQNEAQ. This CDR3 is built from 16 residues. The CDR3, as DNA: TGTGCCAGCAGCTTAATGGTGGGACAGGGGACCTTCGGCTACACCTTC. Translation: CASSLMVGQGTFGYTF. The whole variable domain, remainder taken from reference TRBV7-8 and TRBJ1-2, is GAGVSQSPRYKVAKRGQDVALRCDPISGHVSLFWYQQALGQGPEFLTYFQNEAQLDKSGLPSDRFFAERPEGSVSTLKIQRTQQEDSAVYLCASSLMVGQGTFGYTFGSGTRLTVV.